This entry lists 5 T cell receptor beta chains sequenced from one sample in a study of T cells in women clearing cervical HPV infection. Sequenced by immunoSEQ multiplex PCR; TCRdb stores in-frame clones only, minus some. The data show 15,000 to 20,000 clones, and the top ten clones hold about 10%. Material for sequencing was blood buffy coat. The receptor source for this set is a woman aged 18-70 years with a cervical HPV16 infection that either progressed to CIN3+ or cleared (not recorded which).

Of note for this clone: The read stops 3 residues short of the end of the CDR3; the missing end is completed from the germline J gene. V gene TRBV5-5 combines with J gene TRBJ2-7; D is perhaps TRBD1 (6 bases). CDR1 is SGHKS and CDR2 is YYEKEE in the germline V gene (reference sequence). Trimming removed 4 bases from V and 3 bases from J, with 11 bases in between. The CDR3 extends over 13 amino acids. This CDR3 is CASSMDRVYEQYF. The part of the CDR3 DNA that was read is TGTGCCAGCAGCATGGACAGAGTCTACGAG.

As concerns this clone: With the read ending 3 residues before the CDR3 end, the germline J gene is used to fill in that end. This sequence joins TRBV7-8 and TRBJ2-3; D possibly corresponds to TRBD2 (6 bases). V lost 5 bases, J lost 4 bases, and 13 bases lay in between. Germline CDR1 SGHVS, CDR2 FQNEAQ. CDR3 length: 14 amino acids. The covered CDR3 bases are TGTGCCAGCAGCCCGGGACTCTTGGCAGATACG. This encodes CASSPGLLADT. The full CDR3 is CASSPGLLADTQYF. The complete variable domain, with remaining parts taken from reference TRBV7-8 and TRBJ2-3, reads GAGVSQSPRYKVAKRGQDVALRCDPISGHVSLFWYQQALGQGPEFLTYFQNEAQLDKSGLPSDRFFAERPEGSVSTLKIQRTQQEDSAVYLCASSPGLLADTQYFGPGTRLTVL.

A word on this clone: The read terminates 3 residues ahead of where the CDR3 ends, so the germline J gene completes it. This sequence joins TRBV19 and TRBJ2-4; D perhaps matches TRBD2 (7 bases). Trimming took off 2 bases at V and 9 bases at J, with 20 bases between the two ends. The CDR3 contains 16 residues. Germline V lookup: CDR1 LNHDA, CDR2 SQIVND (reference sequence). CDR3 residues: CASSIQGSGGAGIQYF. The sequenced CDR3 bases are TGTGCCAGTAGTATACAGGGGAGTGGGGGGGCAGGCATT.

Concerning this clone: The missing CDR3 end, 3 residues past where the read stops, is filled in from the germline J gene. J is TRBJ2-3 and V is TRBV5-5; D ambiguous. Germline CDR1 reads SGHKS; CDR2 reads YYEKEE (reference sequence). The V and J ends lost 1 base and 3 bases respectively, with 3 bases between them. The CDR3 contains 12 residues. The DNA read from the CDR3 is TGTGCCAGCAGCTTGACAACAGATACG. Translation gives CASSLTTDT. The entire CDR3 protein is CASSLTTDTQYF.

In regard to this clone: The read terminates 3 residues before the CDR3 end, so the remaining end is supplied by the germline J gene. The rearrangement links TRBV2 to TRBJ2-1; TRBD2 matches at 8 bases. The CDR3 length is 14 residues. V shed 4 bases and J 8 bases; nucleotides not matched to a gene: 7. Germline values: CDR1 SNHLY, CDR2 FYNNEI. This chain's CDR3 is CASSGWTSLDEQFF. The sequenced part of the CDR3 DNA is TGTGCCAGCAGTGGATGGACTAGCTTGGATGAG. Based on the CDR3 plus reference TRBV2 and TRBJ2-1, the full variable domain is EPEVTQTPSHQVTQMGQEVILRCVPISNHLYFYWYRQILGQKVEFLVSFYNNEISEKSEIFDDQFSVERPDGSNFTLKIRSTKLEDSAMYFCASSGWTSLDEQFFGPGTRLTVL.